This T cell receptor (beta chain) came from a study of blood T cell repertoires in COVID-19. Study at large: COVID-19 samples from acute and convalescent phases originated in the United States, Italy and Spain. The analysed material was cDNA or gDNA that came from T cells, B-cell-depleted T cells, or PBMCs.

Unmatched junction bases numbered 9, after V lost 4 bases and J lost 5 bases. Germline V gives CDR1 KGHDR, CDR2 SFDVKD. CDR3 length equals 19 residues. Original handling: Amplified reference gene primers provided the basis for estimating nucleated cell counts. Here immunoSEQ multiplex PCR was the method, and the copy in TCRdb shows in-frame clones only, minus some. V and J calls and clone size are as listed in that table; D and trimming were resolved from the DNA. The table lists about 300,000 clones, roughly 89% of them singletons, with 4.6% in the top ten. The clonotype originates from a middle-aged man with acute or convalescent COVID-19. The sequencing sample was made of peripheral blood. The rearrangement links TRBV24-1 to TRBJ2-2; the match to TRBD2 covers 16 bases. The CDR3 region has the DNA TGTGCCACCAGTGACCAGGGACTAGCGGGGGGGCAAGGAACCGGGGAGCTGTTTTTT. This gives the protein CATSDQGLAGGQGTGELFF.